This TCR beta chain is from a study of T cell responses to AZD1222 COVID-19 vaccine. Study information: Doses given second, at about 4 or about 12 weeks, were pooled.

V gave up 8 bases and J gave up 3 bases, with 11 bases separating them. Germline CDR1 and CDR2: SGHAT and FQDESV (reference sequence). CDR3 length equals 12 residues. Comment on this clone: What it binds is not known.

Generated by immunoSEQ multiplex PCR, the TCRdb table keeps only in-frame clones and is missing some. The sample shows around 99,000 clones, around 91% of them seen only once. Findings of the study overall: Nearly half of spike-specific TCRs reportedly target variant regions that are unmutated in the B.1.351 and B.1.1.7 variants. Spike-specific TCR breadth and depth grew following two AZD1222 doses. Donors were mostly white British, more females; clonal diversity possibly underestimated.

The chain carries TRBV11-1 and TRBJ2-7; D is uncertain. The sequence came from an adult in good health. The specimen comprised peripheral blood, sampled on day 0 of AZD1222 vaccination. CDR3 sequence reads: CASSRSGYEQYF. CDR3 bases: TGTGCCAGCTCACGATCTGGCTACGAGCAGTACTTC.